This paragraph covers one T cell receptor (beta chain) sequence. This clone's antigen is unknown. Nothing much larger sits one base from this clone, and base qualities are not available. CDR1 DFQATT and CDR2 SNEGSKA are derived from the germline V gene (reference sequence). Counted from cysteine to phenylalanine, this CDR3 has 13 amino acids. CDR3 DNA is the only sequence kept; it has 39 bases, read in frame from the first base. Deletion took 5 bases off V and 2 bases off J, with a span of 13 bases between the germline ends. Stable Graves' hyperthyroidism was defined as the absence of progression to ophthalmopathy over 18 months of follow-up. The hyperthyroidism patients were between 18 and 65 years old and newly diagnosed, with a disease duration of less than 2 months. Exclusion was applied to patients with uncontrolled infections, other autoimmune diseases, pregnancy or lactation. Diagnoses were established on the basis of clinical symptoms, serum thyroxine and TRAb, thyroid ultrasound, and orbital computed tomography. Trizol reagent was used to extract total RNA, and RNA quality was then checked on an Agilent 2100 Bioanalyzer.

The TCR beta CDR3 regions were amplified from the RNA transcripts. For the first round of RT-PCR on the TCR CDR3, the HTBI primer set was used together with the Qiagen OneStep RT-PCR kit. A second multiplex PCR round built the libraries, followed by size selection and purification. Paired-end sequencing of the libraries was performed with 100 bp reads on an Illumina HiSeq2000. The authors processed their data as follows. SOAPnuke was used to process the raw data, with reads discarded if the reads contained adapters or uncalled bases, had a mean Phred below 15, or lacked an exact constant-primer or identifier match. COPE v1.2.5 was used to merge the high-quality paired reads, and each unique nucleotide sequence was defined as a clonotype. MiTCR v1.1 was used to align the clonotypes against IMGT TRBV, TRBD and TRBJ reference segments. Analysis was restricted to V-J combinations with a frequency above 0.0001, which covered just over 98% of repertoires. The TCS score was defined as the ratio of F50 (clonal expansion) to E x V (chaos), calculated using BLOSUM62-based TCRdist between CDR3 peptides within each V-J. Welch's t-statistics and random forest reduced fewer than 550 V-J features to fewer than 15, which were used in a naive Bayes classifier (R e1071). TCRdb reprocessed the public reads (quality trimming at Q25 with fastp, clone calling with MiXCR) and kept in-frame beta chains. Every distinct CDR3 protein forms one entry, paired with its most common genes and DNA. The V and J calls were determined by TCRdb, not by the authors. This sample is represented by just over 550,000 distinct CDR3 sequences; more than 45% of them were singletons. Just over 8% of the sample is held by the ten biggest clonotypes.

These data come from a study of T cells in Graves' hyperthyroidism and ophthalmopathy (dated by TCRdb to about 2019). For the wider study: To identify distinguishing TCR V-J signatures, a discovery cohort of about 100 patients was used, comprising 43 with Graves' ophthalmopathy and 57 with stable Graves' hyperthyroidism. In addition, the study compared T-cell repertoires in thyroid tissue and in blood from roughly 6 Graves' hyperthyroidism patients. The paper describes TCR Vbeta CDR3 sequencing of 120 to 150 peripheral blood samples, made up of approximately 40 ophthalmopathy patients, roughly 80 hyperthyroidism patients and 17 progressor patients. Once sampling was done, hyperthyroidism patients were given methimazole at a starting dose of 30 mg daily, whereas ophthalmopathy patients were given high-dose intravenous methylprednisolone. An independent validation cohort of under 20 hyperthyroidism patients and 17 patients who later progressed to ophthalmopathy tested prospective prediction of ophthalmopathy. The roughly 100 discovery patients were divided at random into training and test sets in a 7:3 ratio. What the research found in general, with its limitations: Most expanded thyroid clonotypes (frequency above 0.001) were also detected in blood, suggesting blood repertoires may reflect thyroid immune responses. A model built on a 13 V-J signature distinguished ophthalmopathy from stable hyperthyroidism, reaching about 88% sensitivity and under 84% specificity in cross-validation and 80%/75% in testing. Sample size was not statistically predetermined, and investigators were not blinded to group allocation. In validation, the model predicted progression to ophthalmopathy a median of 6.5 months before onset, with roughly 68% sensitivity and around 76% specificity.

The receptor was isolated from a woman aged 18 to 35 with Graves' hyperthyroidism. Donor details come from another sample of the same person, matched by shared clones. Here the chain combines TRBV20-1 and TRBJ2-7; no confident D gene assignment can be made. What was sequenced was peripheral blood or thyroid tissue (not recorded which). CDR3 reads: CSAHGVLAYEQYF. The sequenced DNA is TGCAGTGCTCATGGTGTGCTGGCCTACGAGCAGTACTTC.